The entry below gives a single TCR beta chain sequence along with its context. The target of this receptor is not known. A much larger clonotype is one base distant, so this may be a read error. The CDR3 runs 17 residues from the cysteine to the phenylalanine. Left in the record is the CDR3 DNA by itself, 51 bases read in frame from the first base. Clipping removes 0 bases from V and 4 bases from J, with 3 as the unmatched junction base count. CDR1 and CDR2, per the germline V gene, are MNHNS and SASEGT. The source of the sample is a study of CD8 T cells in ankylosing spondylitis (dated by TCRdb to between 2016 and 2019). Turning to the overall study: The study set out to find disease-linked TCR variants by profiling T cell receptor beta repertoires in ankylosing spondylitis patients and healthy donors. The full study cohort comprised around 25 ankylosing spondylitis patients and approximately 100 healthy donors. Peripheral blood samples were taken, and synovial fluid was additionally collected from ankylosing spondylitis patients. What the study reported, not specific to this receptor: The disease-linked clones showed a CD8+ phenotype and occurred at relatively low frequencies in peripheral blood. Some TCR beta motif variants had previously been reported in synovial fluid and blood of reactive arthritis patients, which suggested common disease-initiation mechanisms. Blood from ankylosing spondylitis patients appeared to be characterized by a TCR beta motif made up of several highly homologous amino acid variants. The disease-linked clones were reported as significantly enriched in matched synovial fluid samples from ankylosing spondylitis patients.

Sequencing was carried out with an Illumina HiSeq 2500. TCR beta libraries were prepared by quantitative 5'-RACE with molecular barcodes. The paper's processing steps were these. Disease-linked TCR variants were identified with a new computational method built on a probabilistic model of VDJ rearrangement. The raw public reads went through TCRdb reprocessing: fastp at Q25, MiXCR clone calling, in-frame beta chains kept. Each CDR3 protein appears once, grouped with its most common genes and DNA. In this record, the V and J calls reflect TCRdb's handling and not the investigators' own analysis. Present in this sample are around 150,000 distinct CDR3 sequences, around 19% of which were seen just once. The biggest ten clones account for over 7% of the sample.

The sequence is built from TRBV6-1 and TRBJ2-5, with 15 junctional bases fitting TRBD2. The clonotype was recovered from a male donor with ankylosing spondylitis or in good health (not recorded which). Source material: blood, either unsorted or a sorted T cell fraction (not recorded which). This receptor has the CDR3 CASSEALGLAGGETQYF. The sequenced DNA: TGTGCCAGCAGTGAAGCCTTGGGACTAGCGGGAGGAGAGACCCAGTACTTC.